The rows below give T cell receptor beta chains drawn from one sample of a study of blood T cell repertoires in COVID-19. Clones were read by immunoSEQ multiplex PCR, and TCRdb kept only the in-frame ones, dropping some. This repertoire shows some 110,000 clones, about 89% found once; its top ten account for 4.5%. Material: peripheral blood. The receptors derive from a man in his forties with acute or convalescent COVID-19. The conserved cysteine and the conserved F or W are not part of the CDR3 here. A D gene is named only where the DNA matches it firmly. Clone size is not always given. Where it is, it says once, few, many or a class for expanded clones.

d_call,j_call,clone_size,v_call,cdr3_length,cdr3_aa
TRBD1,TRBJ2-1,-,TRBV28,14,ASSPLRDRGLNEQF
TRBD1,TRBJ1-2,-,TRBV7-9,12,ASSLLDRGEGYT
-,TRBJ1-6,few,TRBV6-1,14,ASSEATGFTNSPLH
TRBD1,TRBJ2-5,-,TRBV5-6,16,ASSVGTGASRGQETQY
-,TRBJ1-1,-,TRBV4-1,13,ASSQAQAMNTEAF
-,TRBJ2-3,-,TRBV5-1,13,ASSVGELDRDTQY
-,TRBJ1-1,-,TRBV19,13,ASSPPGGRNTEAF
-,TRBJ2-7,once,TRBV30,13,AWSVPMPSRGEQY
-,TRBJ2-5,-,TRBV6-2/TRBV6-3,12,ASSPNRGGETQY
-,TRBJ1-6,-,TRBV6-5,14,ASSSTTGLSNSPLH
TRBD1,TRBJ2-5,-,TRBV2,11,ASSGQGRETQY
TRBD1,TRBJ2-6,-,TRBV27,14,ASRGQALSGANVLT
TRBD1,TRBJ1-2,-,TRBV9,12,ASSVEGQFYGYT
TRBD2,TRBJ2-2,-,TRBV4-3,15,ASSQDVGGGNTGELF
-,TRBJ2-3,-,TRBV7-2,12,ASSLAVAGDTQY
-,TRBJ1-4,-,TRBV7-2,13,ASSLEPRGNEKLF
-,TRBJ1-5,-,TRBV2,14,ASSVNRLGSNQPQH
TRBD2,TRBJ2-1,-,TRBV12-3/TRBV12-4,9,ASSLGLAEF
-,TRBJ2-2,-,TRBV20-1,11,SASRSGAGELF
TRBD2,TRBJ2-5,once,TRBV11-2,13,ASSSSSGSGETQY
TRBD2,TRBJ2-5,few,TRBV3-1/TRBV3-2,12,ASSHIAGGPTQY
-,TRBJ1-5,-,TRBV20-1,13,SASPTRYSNQPQH
-,TRBJ2-1,-,TRBV5-1,12,ASAGAGSYNEQF
-,TRBJ1-2,-,TRBV2,12,ASSEGLNSYGYT
-,TRBJ1-1,-,TRBV4-1,13,ASSTQNRADTEAF
TRBD2,TRBJ2-1,-,TRBV5-4,14,ASNTRGGGLGNEQF
-,TRBJ2-7,-,TRBV13,13,ASSPLRAGSYEQY
-,TRBJ2-4,-,TRBV19,15,ASSPETGPLAKNIQY